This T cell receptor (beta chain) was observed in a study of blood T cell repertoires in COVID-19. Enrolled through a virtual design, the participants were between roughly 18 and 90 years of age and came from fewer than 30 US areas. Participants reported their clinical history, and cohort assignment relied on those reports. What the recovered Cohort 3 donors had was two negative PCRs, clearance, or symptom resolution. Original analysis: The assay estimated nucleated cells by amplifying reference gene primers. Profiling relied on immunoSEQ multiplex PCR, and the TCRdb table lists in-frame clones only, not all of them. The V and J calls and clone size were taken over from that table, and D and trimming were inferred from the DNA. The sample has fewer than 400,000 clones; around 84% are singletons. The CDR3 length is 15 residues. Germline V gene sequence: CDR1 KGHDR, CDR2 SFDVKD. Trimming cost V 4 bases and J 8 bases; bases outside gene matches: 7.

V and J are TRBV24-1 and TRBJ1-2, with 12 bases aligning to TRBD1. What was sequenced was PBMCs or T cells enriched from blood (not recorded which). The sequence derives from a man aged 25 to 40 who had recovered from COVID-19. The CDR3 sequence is CATSDRDRGLWGYTF. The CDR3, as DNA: TGTGCCACCAGTGACCGGGACAGGGGGCTCTGGGGCTACACCTTC.